The source of this T cell receptor beta chain is a study of blood T cell repertoires in COVID-19. The overall study: PBMCs, B-cell-depleted T cells, or T cells were the source of the cDNA or gDNA that made up the material.

Looked up from germline, CDR1 is MNHEY and CDR2 is SVGAGI. The CDR3 has 13 amino acids. The V end lost 5 bases, the J end lost 2 bases, and 8 bases lay between the germline ends. The recovered donors of Cohort 3 showed two negative PCRs, clearance, or symptom resolution. In the original analysis: Estimation of nucleated cell counts was performed using reference gene primer amplification. Clones were sequenced by immunoSEQ multiplex PCR, and TCRdb holds only the in-frame ones, with some missing. The DNA gave D and trimming, while V, J and clone size come from that table. The data hold a few hundred thousand clones, with about 90% observed a single time.

The clonotype originates from a woman aged 30 to 39 who had recovered from COVID-19. The chain employs TRBV6-5 and TRBJ2-3; D possibly corresponds to TRBD2 (5 bases). Input material: PBMCs or T cells enriched from blood (not recorded which). CDR3 amino acids: CASSSGPTDTQYF. The CDR3 DNA is TGTGCCAGCAGTAGCGGTCCCACAGATACGCAGTATTTT.